This entry concerns a single T cell receptor beta chain. Its antigen is currently unknown. The data belong to a study of cytomegalovirus exposure and HLA in healthy donors. The protocol was immunoSEQ multiplex PCR, while the TCRdb copy is restricted to in-frame clones and leaves out a portion. The table lists more than 20,000 clones, 97% of them singletons. Study-level results: Some TCR beta chains (roughly 160 of them) were listed as cytomegalovirus-associated.

The receptor was isolated from a man aged 30 to 39 in good health and CMV-seropositive. Sequencing was carried out using PBMCs.

The CDR3 region has the DNA TGTGCCAGCAGTTACTGGGGGCCCGGGCAAAAAAACATTCAGTACTTC. Its protein is CASSYWGPGQKNIQYF. The chain is built from TRBV6-5 and TRBJ2-4, with D perhaps matching TRBD1 (6 bases). Germline V gene lookup returns CDR1 MNHEY and CDR2 SVGAGI. With 1 base removed from V and 4 bases from J, the gap between germline ends came to 14 bases. There are 16 residues in the CDR3.